These T cell receptor beta chains were read from a single sample in a study of vaccination and CD4 T cells after COVID-19. These receptors are not linked to any known antigen. TCRdb re-called the PCR reads with MiXCR, one entry per CDR3 protein. This table holds 13,000 to 15,000 distinct CDR3 sequences, 27% found once. Sequences were obtained from CD4+ T cells from blood, cultured in vitro. These TCRs come from a human donor who had recovered from COVID-19. CDR3s include the opening cysteine and the closing phenylalanine or tryptophan. Each record gives: J gene, clone size, D gene, V gene, CDR3 protein, CDR3 DNA. The D gene is left open where the match is weak. Rows give clone size only sometimes, using once, few, many, or a class for an expanded clone.

j_call: TRBJ1-5; clone_size: -; d_call: -; v_call: TRBV6-2/TRBV6-3; cdr3_aa: CASRDYSNQPQHF; cdr3_nt: TGTGCCAGCAGGGATTATAGCAATCAGCCCCAGCATTTT
j_call: TRBJ2-5; clone_size: -; d_call: TRBD2; v_call: TRBV4-1; cdr3_aa: CASRKLAGGSKETQYF; cdr3_nt: TGCGCCAGCAGGAAACTAGCGGGGGGTAGCAAAGAGACCCAGTACTTC
j_call: TRBJ2-6; clone_size: -; d_call: -; v_call: TRBV5-4; cdr3_aa: CASSFIRSGANVLTF; cdr3_nt: TGTGCCAGCAGCTTTATACGCTCTGGGGCCAACGTCCTGACTTTC
j_call: TRBJ1-2; clone_size: few; d_call: -; v_call: TRBV27; cdr3_aa: CASSPRGVGYTF; cdr3_nt: TGTGCCAGCAGTCCCAGGGGAGTCGGCTACACCTTC
j_call: TRBJ2-7; clone_size: -; d_call: TRBD1; v_call: TRBV7-8; cdr3_aa: CASRPRTGIYGQYF; cdr3_nt: TGTGCCAGCAGACCTCGGACAGGAATCTACGGGCAGTACTTC
j_call: TRBJ2-1; clone_size: -; d_call: -; v_call: TRBV30; cdr3_aa: CAWGRTRYNEQFF; cdr3_nt: TGTGCCTGGGGGCGGACCCGCTACAATGAGCAGTTCTTC
j_call: TRBJ1-3; clone_size: -; d_call: TRBD1; v_call: TRBV7-6; cdr3_aa: CASSPDRGQGNTIYF; cdr3_nt: TGTGCCAGCAGCCCTGACAGGGGGCAGGGTAACACCATATATTTT
j_call: TRBJ1-1; clone_size: -; d_call: TRBD1; v_call: TRBV10-3; cdr3_aa: CAIRPSRDSNTEAFF; cdr3_nt: TGTGCCATCAGACCGTCCCGGGACAGCAACACTGAAGCTTTCTTT
j_call: TRBJ2-1; clone_size: -; d_call: -; v_call: TRBV12-3/TRBV12-4; cdr3_aa: CASSFSNPYNEQFF; cdr3_nt: TGTGCCAGCAGTTTCTCCAACCCCTACAATGAGCAGTTCTTC
j_call: TRBJ1-5; clone_size: few; d_call: -; v_call: TRBV2; cdr3_aa: CASSEGRAQPQHF; cdr3_nt: TGTGCCAGCAGTGAAGGTCGGGCCCAGCCCCAGCATTTT
j_call: TRBJ1-4; clone_size: -; d_call: -; v_call: TRBV19; cdr3_aa: CASSPQGLANEKLFF; cdr3_nt: TGTGCCAGTAGTCCGCAGGGGTTGGCTAATGAAAAACTGTTTTTT